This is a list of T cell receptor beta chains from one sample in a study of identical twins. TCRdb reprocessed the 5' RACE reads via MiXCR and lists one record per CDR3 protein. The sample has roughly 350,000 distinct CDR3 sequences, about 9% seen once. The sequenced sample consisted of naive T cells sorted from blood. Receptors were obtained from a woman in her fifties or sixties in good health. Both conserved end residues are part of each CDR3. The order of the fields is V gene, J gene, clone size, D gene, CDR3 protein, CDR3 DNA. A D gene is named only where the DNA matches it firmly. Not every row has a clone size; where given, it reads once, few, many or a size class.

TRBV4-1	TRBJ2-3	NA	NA	CASSQDNIGLGTDTQYF	TGCGCCAGCAGCCAAGATAACATAGGTCTTGGCACAGATACGCAGTATTTT
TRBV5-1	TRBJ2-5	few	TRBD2	CASSLLGLGYQETQYF	TGCGCCAGCAGCCTTTTAGGACTAGGCTATCAAGAGACCCAGTACTTC
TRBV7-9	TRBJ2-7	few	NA	CASSLIPSGNYEQYF	TGTGCCAGCAGCTTGATTCCCTCAGGGAACTACGAGCAGTACTTC
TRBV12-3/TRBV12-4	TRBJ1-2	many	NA	CASSWGRENGYTF	TGTGCCAGCAGTTGGGGCAGGGAAAACGGCTACACCTTC
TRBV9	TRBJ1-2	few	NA	CASRGPSDGLKGYTF	TGTGCCAGCAGGGGGCCAAGCGATGGTTTAAAGGGCTACACCTTC
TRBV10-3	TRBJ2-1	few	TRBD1	CAIRSDRVGNEQFF	TGTGCCATCAGATCGGACAGGGTAGGCAATGAGCAGTTCTTC
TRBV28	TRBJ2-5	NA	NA	CASSLILETQYF	TGTGCCAGCAGTTTAATCCTTGAGACCCAGTACTTC
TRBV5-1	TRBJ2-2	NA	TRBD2	CASSSASGRAGGTGELFF	TGCGCCAGCAGTTCTGCTAGCGGGAGGGCCGGAGGAACCGGGGAGCTGTTTTTT
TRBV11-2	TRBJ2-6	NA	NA	CASSLVWALGGANVLTF	TGTGCCAGCAGCTTAGTATGGGCCCTCGGAGGGGCCAACGTCCTGACTTTC
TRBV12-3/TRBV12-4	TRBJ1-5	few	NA	CASSLVGQMFF	TGTGCCAGCAGTTTAGTCGGCCAAATGTTCTTT
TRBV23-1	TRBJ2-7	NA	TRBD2	CASSQSQSGSSYEQYF	TGCGCCAGCAGTCAATCGCAGAGCGGGAGCTCCTACGAGCAGTACTTC
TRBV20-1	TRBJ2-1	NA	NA	CSARLTSSGANEQFF	TGCAGTGCTAGACTAACTAGTAGTGGTGCGAACGAGCAGTTCTTC
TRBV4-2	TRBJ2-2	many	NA	CASSQDVGGGAGELFF	TGTGCCAGCAGCCAAGATGTTGGTGGGGGAGCCGGGGAGCTGTTTTTT
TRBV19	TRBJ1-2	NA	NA	CASSISIQSYGYTF	TGTGCCAGTAGTATTTCTATACAGTCTTATGGCTACACCTTC
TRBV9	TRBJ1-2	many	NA	CASSVGGSNYGYTF	TGTGCCAGCAGCGTAGGTGGCTCTAACTATGGCTACACCTTC
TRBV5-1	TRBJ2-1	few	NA	CASSSFFEQFF	TGCGCCAGCAGCTCTTTCTTTGAGCAGTTCTTC
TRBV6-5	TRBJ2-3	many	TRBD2	CASRTGLAEYTDTQYF	TGTGCCAGCAGAACCGGACTAGCGGAGTACACAGATACGCAGTATTTT
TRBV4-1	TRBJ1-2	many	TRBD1	CASSQSGTGEDYTF	TGCGCCAGCAGCCAATCCGGGACAGGGGAGGACTACACCTTC
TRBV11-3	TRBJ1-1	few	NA	CASSPGQIAFF	TGTGCCAGCAGCCCCGGACAGATAGCTTTCTTT
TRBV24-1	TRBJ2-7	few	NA	CATSDFTAGGSGEQYF	TGTGCCACCAGTGATTTTACGGCAGGGGGGAGTGGCGAGCAGTACTTC
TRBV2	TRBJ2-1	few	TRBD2	CASCAGTSGYNEQFF	TGTGCCAGCTGTGCAGGGACTAGCGGTTACAATGAGCAGTTCTTC
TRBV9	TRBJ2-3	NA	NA	CASAQGGSGDTQYF	TGTGCCAGCGCCCAGGGGGGGTCAGGAGATACGCAGTATTTT
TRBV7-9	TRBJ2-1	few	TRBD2	CASSSVRSGNNEQFF	TGTGCCAGCAGCTCTGTACGTAGCGGGAACAATGAGCAGTTCTTC
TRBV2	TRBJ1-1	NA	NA	CASQRQTEAFF	TGTGCCAGCCAAAGACAGACTGAAGCTTTCTTT
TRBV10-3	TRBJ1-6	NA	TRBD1	CAARGTGDVNSPLHF	TGTGCCGCCAGGGGGACAGGGGATGTTAATTCACCCCTCCACTTT
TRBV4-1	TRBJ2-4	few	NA	CASSQDGTYRVGPVKNIQYF	TGCGCCAGCAGCCAAGATGGGACTTACAGGGTCGGACCGGTCAAAAACATTCAGTACTTC
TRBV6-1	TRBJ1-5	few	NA	CASSRSGSNQPQHF	TGTGCCAGCAGCCGAAGCGGGAGCAATCAGCCCCAGCATTTT
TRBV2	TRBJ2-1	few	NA	CASSTTDFGQFF	TGTGCCAGCAGTACCACTGATTTCGGGCAGTTCTTC
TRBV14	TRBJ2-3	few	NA	CASSLGTRPSSTDTQYF	TGTGCCAGCAGCCTCGGGACACGACCCTCTAGCACAGATACGCAGTATTTT
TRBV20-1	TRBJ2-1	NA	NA	CSARFRRSASAQFF	TGCAGTGCTAGATTCCGACGGAGCGCGTCCGCGCAGTTCTTC
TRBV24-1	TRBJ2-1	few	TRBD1	CATSDFRGQVGDEQFF	TGTGCCACCAGTGATTTTAGGGGACAGGTCGGGGATGAGCAGTTCTTC
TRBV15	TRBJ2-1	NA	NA	CATSRESGPQYNEQFF	TGTGCCACCAGCAGAGAGTCGGGACCCCAGTACAATGAGCAGTTCTTC
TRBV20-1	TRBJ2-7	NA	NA	CSASIPGIAYEQYF	TGCAGTGCTAGCATTCCAGGGATAGCCTACGAGCAGTACTTC
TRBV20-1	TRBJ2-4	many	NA	CSAIPQVPKNIQYF	TGCAGTGCTATACCTCAGGTTCCCAAAAACATTCAGTACTTC
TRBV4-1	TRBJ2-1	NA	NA	CASLSTGNEQFF	TGCGCCAGCCTCTCCACAGGCAATGAGCAGTTCTTC
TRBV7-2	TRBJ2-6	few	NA	CASSIRGANVLTF	TGTGCCAGCAGCATCCGTGGGGCCAACGTCCTGACTTTC
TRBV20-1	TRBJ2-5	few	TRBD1	CSAGIFGTGKETQYF	TGCAGTGCCGGAATATTTGGGACAGGGAAGGAGACCCAGTACTTC
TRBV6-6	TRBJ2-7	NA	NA	CASSALLYEQYF	TGTGCCAGCAGTGCACTCCTTTACGAGCAGTACTTC
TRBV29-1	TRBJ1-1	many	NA	CSVLPRQGLSEAFF	TGCAGCGTCCTTCCGCGGCAGGGGCTTTCTGAAGCTTTCTTT
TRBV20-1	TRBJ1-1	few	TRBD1	CSARRQGGTEAFF	TGCAGTGCTAGAAGACAGGGAGGTACTGAAGCTTTCTTT
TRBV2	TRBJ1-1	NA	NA	CASSSGTYEAFF	TGTGCCAGCAGTTCAGGGACCTATGAAGCTTTCTTT